Described below is a single T cell receptor beta chain sequence and its context. Its matching antigen is unknown. This entry belongs to a study of cytomegalovirus exposure and HLA in healthy donors. The study ran its PCR with 60 Vbeta and 13 Jbeta primers. Clones were sequenced by immunoSEQ multiplex PCR, and TCRdb holds only the in-frame ones, with some missing. The repertoire includes roughly 200,000 clones, approximately 70% of them detected once, and 2.5% to 3% sits in the top ten. Study observations and caveats: Common viral pathogens were later found to be apparently linked to several of the most significant clusters. The authors later linked a missense DCLRE1C variant to TCR beta V- and J-gene trimming. It was confirmed in vitro that three of the CMV-associated chains were specific for CMV antigens. The records held CMV serostatus as the only immune exposure information.

The CDR3 loop spans 13 amino acids. CDR1 and CDR2 (germline): KGHSH, LQKENI. The ends were cut back, 4 bases at V and 0 bases at J, with 6 bases in the middle. This TCR derives from a man in his forties in good health and CMV-seropositive. This chain connects TRBV18 to TRBJ2-5; D unresolved. Sequenced: PBMCs. CDR3 sequence reads: CASSRRDQETQYF. Here the CDR3 DNA reads TGTGCCAGCTCACGACGGGACCAAGAGACCCAGTACTTC.